This TCR beta chain was recovered during a study of cytomegalovirus exposure and HLA in healthy donors. CDR3 length equals 12 residues. V shed 6 bases and J shed 7 bases, with 13 bases lying between them. CDR1 MNHEY and CDR2 SVGAGI come from the germline V gene. As to this clone: Its antigen is undetermined.

Primers: 60 Vbeta forward and 13 Jbeta reverse. Repertoires were generated with immunoSEQ multiplex PCR, while TCRdb's copy carries only in-frame clones and drops some. The repertoire includes around 100,000 clones, around 80% of them detected once, and approximately 4.7% sits in the top ten. Findings and limits, study-wide: CMV serostatus stood as the only immune exposure information on hand. The study designated roughly 160 TCR beta chains cytomegalovirus-associated. After further analysis at a later stage, around 17,000 TCR beta sequences were associated with HLA alleles at 0.05 false discovery rate.

The sample consisted of PBMCs. The J gene is TRBJ2-7, the V gene TRBV6-5; D unclear. This clonotype originated in a male donor in good health and CMV-seropositive. The CDR3 coding sequence is TGTGCCAGCAGCAACTCTCGCCGGGAGCAGTACTTC. Its translation is CASSNSRREQYF.